These T cell receptor beta chains were read from a single sample in a study of CD8 T cells in ankylosing spondylitis. TCRdb re-derived calls from the 5' RACE reads in MiXCR, one entry per CDR3 protein. The profile covers roughly 300,000 distinct CDR3 sequences, with 6.5% to 10% appearing a single time and approximately 14% taken by the ten largest. The sequenced material came from blood, either unsorted or a sorted T cell fraction (not recorded which). These receptors all come from a male donor with ankylosing spondylitis. CDR3s include the opening cysteine and the closing phenylalanine or tryptophan. The order of the fields is CDR3 DNA, CDR3 protein, J gene, clone size, D gene, V gene. The D gene is left open where the match is weak. The size entry is marked missing in some rows and otherwise reads once, few, many or a size class.

CDR3 DNA: TGTGCCAGCAGCCAGGGGGGGAGCAATCAGCCCCAGCATTTT; CDR3 protein: CASSQGGSNQPQHF; J gene: TRBJ1-5; clone size: many; D gene: NA; V gene: TRBV4-2
CDR3 DNA: TGTGCCAGCAGCCAAGTCGTCAGGGGAACAGATACGCAGTATTTT; CDR3 protein: CASSQVVRGTDTQYF; J gene: TRBJ2-3; clone size: NA; D gene: NA; V gene: TRBV14
CDR3 DNA: TGTGCCAGCAGCTCGGTCGTTGGGACTGAAGCTTTCTTT; CDR3 protein: CASSSVVGTEAFF; J gene: TRBJ1-1; clone size: NA; D gene: NA; V gene: TRBV7-2
CDR3 DNA: TGTGCCATCAGTGTTACGGGGCAAGAGACCCAGTACTTC; CDR3 protein: CAISVTGQETQYF; J gene: TRBJ2-5; clone size: many; D gene: NA; V gene: TRBV10-3
CDR3 DNA: TGCAGCGTTGAAGCTGCGGGGAGGGAGGACAATGAGCAGTTCTTC; CDR3 protein: CSVEAAGREDNEQFF; J gene: TRBJ2-1; clone size: many; D gene: TRBD2; V gene: TRBV29-1
CDR3 DNA: TGTGCCAGCAGGGAAATCGAGGCGGCGAGCTCCTACAATGAGCAGTTCTTC; CDR3 protein: CASREIEAASSYNEQFF; J gene: TRBJ2-1; clone size: few; D gene: NA; V gene: TRBV6-1
CDR3 DNA: TGCAGCGTTGCGGTCGGCGGGAGCACAGATACGCAGTATTTT; CDR3 protein: CSVAVGGSTDTQYF; J gene: TRBJ2-3; clone size: few; D gene: NA; V gene: TRBV29-1
CDR3 DNA: TGTGCCAGCAGCTTGATGGTCGGACAGGGCTACGAGCAGTACTTC; CDR3 protein: CASSLMVGQGYEQYF; J gene: TRBJ2-7; clone size: many; D gene: TRBD1; V gene: TRBV5-5
CDR3 DNA: TGTGCCAGCAGCATGGTATTAGGAGGTCGGAGAAATGAGCAGTTCTTC; CDR3 protein: CASSMVLGGRRNEQFF; J gene: TRBJ2-1; clone size: few; D gene: NA; V gene: TRBV11-2
CDR3 DNA: TGCGCCAGCAGCCGTAGCGGGATTGTCGCCGAGCAGTACTTC; CDR3 protein: CASSRSGIVAEQYF; J gene: TRBJ2-7; clone size: NA; D gene: TRBD2; V gene: TRBV5-1
CDR3 DNA: TGTGCCAGCAGCTCACTCGGAGGGCACCCCACCGGGGAGCTGTTTTTT; CDR3 protein: CASSSLGGHPTGELFF; J gene: TRBJ2-2; clone size: few; D gene: NA; V gene: TRBV7-3
CDR3 DNA: TGCGCCAGCAGCCTAGGACAGGGTTTGAACGAGCAGTACTTC; CDR3 protein: CASSLGQGLNEQYF; J gene: TRBJ2-7; clone size: few; D gene: TRBD1; V gene: TRBV4-3
CDR3 DNA: TGTGCCAGCAGCTTAGGAGACCGAAGAGAGACCCAGTACTTC; CDR3 protein: CASSLGDRRETQYF; J gene: TRBJ2-5; clone size: many; D gene: NA; V gene: TRBV7-3
CDR3 DNA: TGTGCCAGCAGTTTAGTCCCGGTGATGTTAAAGTACTTC; CDR3 protein: CASSLVPVMLKYF; J gene: TRBJ2-7; clone size: few; D gene: NA; V gene: TRBV12-3/TRBV12-4
CDR3 DNA: TGTGCCATCAGACCTGCAGGAGCCTACGAGCAGTACTTC; CDR3 protein: CAIRPAGAYEQYF; J gene: TRBJ2-7; clone size: NA; D gene: NA; V gene: TRBV10-3
CDR3 DNA: TGCGCCAGTCGGGACAGCATGAACACTGAAGCTTTCTTT; CDR3 protein: CASRDSMNTEAFF; J gene: TRBJ1-1; clone size: many; D gene: TRBD1; V gene: TRBV5-1
CDR3 DNA: TGTGCCAGCAGTTCAGAGAGGCCGGGGGCAACCGATGGCTACACCTTC; CDR3 protein: CASSSERPGATDGYTF; J gene: TRBJ1-2; clone size: few; D gene: NA; V gene: TRBV9
CDR3 DNA: TGCGCCAGCAGCCTCAACATCCGGGACATGCAGTTCTTC; CDR3 protein: CASSLNIRDMQFF; J gene: TRBJ2-1; clone size: few; D gene: NA; V gene: TRBV5-1
CDR3 DNA: TGTGCCAGCAGCCTACTAGGGATGAGCACAGATACGCAGTATTTT; CDR3 protein: CASSLLGMSTDTQYF; J gene: TRBJ2-3; clone size: many; D gene: NA; V gene: TRBV7-2
CDR3 DNA: TGTGCCATCAGTGACAACTTATACAGGGGAACCGGGGAGCTGTTTTTT; CDR3 protein: CAISDNLYRGTGELFF; J gene: TRBJ2-2; clone size: few; D gene: TRBD1; V gene: TRBV10-3
CDR3 DNA: TGTGCCAGCAGCTTAAGCGTCGGGAGAGGCACCTACGAGCAGTACTTC; CDR3 protein: CASSLSVGRGTYEQYF; J gene: TRBJ2-7; clone size: few; D gene: NA; V gene: TRBV7-2
CDR3 DNA: TGCGCCAGCAGCCAAGAACAGGGATTTGCGGGAGCGATGGAGACCCAGTACTTC; CDR3 protein: CASSQEQGFAGAMETQYF; J gene: TRBJ2-5; clone size: many; D gene: NA; V gene: TRBV4-1
CDR3 DNA: TGTGCCACTTCATCAAGGACACGAACCTACGAGCAGTACTTC; CDR3 protein: CATSSRTRTYEQYF; J gene: TRBJ2-7; clone size: few; D gene: NA; V gene: TRBV15
CDR3 DNA: TGTGCCAGCAGCGCCCCCCATGGGAACACTGAAGCTTTCTTT; CDR3 protein: CASSAPHGNTEAFF; J gene: TRBJ1-1; clone size: many; D gene: NA; V gene: TRBV9
CDR3 DNA: TGCAGCGTTTCCGGGGCAGATACGCAGTATTTT; CDR3 protein: CSVSGADTQYF; J gene: TRBJ2-3; clone size: many; D gene: NA; V gene: TRBV29-1
CDR3 DNA: TGTGCCAGCAGCCCACCACGGGGATACGGGGAGCAGTACTTC; CDR3 protein: CASSPPRGYGEQYF; J gene: TRBJ2-7; clone size: NA; D gene: NA; V gene: TRBV14
CDR3 DNA: TGTGCCAGCAGCAAACAGGCGGACAATGAGCAGTTCTTC; CDR3 protein: CASSKQADNEQFF; J gene: TRBJ2-1; clone size: many; D gene: NA; V gene: TRBV12-3/TRBV12-4
CDR3 DNA: TGTGCCAGCAGTGCACCGGGGGTTAAGTACTTC; CDR3 protein: CASSAPGVKYF; J gene: TRBJ2-5; clone size: many; D gene: NA; V gene: TRBV28
CDR3 DNA: TGCGCCAGCAGCCAAGTTGGAGCGGGAGGGTCGCATGAGCAGTTCTTC; CDR3 protein: CASSQVGAGGSHEQFF; J gene: TRBJ2-1; clone size: few; D gene: TRBD2; V gene: TRBV4-1
CDR3 DNA: TGTGCCAGTAGTATGGGAGGCCCGGGCACCGGGGAGCTGTTTTTT; CDR3 protein: CASSMGGPGTGELFF; J gene: TRBJ2-2; clone size: NA; D gene: NA; V gene: TRBV19
CDR3 DNA: TGTGCCAGCAGTAGGGACAGGTCTTATAGCAATCAGCCCCAGCATTTT; CDR3 protein: CASSRDRSYSNQPQHF; J gene: TRBJ1-5; clone size: few; D gene: TRBD1; V gene: TRBV28
CDR3 DNA: TGTGCCAGCAGCTTACTAGCGGAGGCCTACAATGAGCAGTTCTTC; CDR3 protein: CASSLLAEAYNEQFF; J gene: TRBJ2-1; clone size: NA; D gene: TRBD2; V gene: TRBV7-3
CDR3 DNA: TGTGCCATCAGTGATCCGGGTTGGTCTGGAAACACCATATATTTT; CDR3 protein: CAISDPGWSGNTIYF; J gene: TRBJ1-3; clone size: NA; D gene: NA; V gene: TRBV10-3
CDR3 DNA: TGCGCCAGCAGCTTGGGCCCCTGGACAGGGACGACTGAAGCTTTCTTT; CDR3 protein: CASSLGPWTGTTEAFF; J gene: TRBJ1-1; clone size: NA; D gene: TRBD1; V gene: TRBV5-1
CDR3 DNA: TGTGCCAGCAGTTTATGGGTAGCGGGAGTATACGAGCAGTACTTC; CDR3 protein: CASSLWVAGVYEQYF; J gene: TRBJ2-7; clone size: NA; D gene: TRBD2; V gene: TRBV28
CDR3 DNA: TGTGCCAGCAGTTATTCGACAGGGGGGTATGAGCAGTTCTTC; CDR3 protein: CASSYSTGGYEQFF; J gene: TRBJ2-1; clone size: NA; D gene: TRBD1; V gene: TRBV27
CDR3 DNA: TGTGCCAGCAGTTACTCGAACCCAGTTGGCTACACCTTC; CDR3 protein: CASSYSNPVGYTF; J gene: TRBJ1-2; clone size: few; D gene: NA; V gene: TRBV6-5
CDR3 DNA: TGCGCCAGCAGCCCGGTAGCGGGAGTAAGAACCGGGGAGCTGTTTTTT; CDR3 protein: CASSPVAGVRTGELFF; J gene: TRBJ2-2; clone size: few; D gene: TRBD2; V gene: TRBV4-1
CDR3 DNA: TGTGCCAGCAGCTCAAAGACAGGGCGGGGCACCGGGGAGCTGTTTTTT; CDR3 protein: CASSSKTGRGTGELFF; J gene: TRBJ2-2; clone size: NA; D gene: NA; V gene: TRBV7-3
CDR3 DNA: TGTGCCAGCAGCACCGGGACACCGAACACTGAAGCTTTCTTT; CDR3 protein: CASSTGTPNTEAFF; J gene: TRBJ1-1; clone size: NA; D gene: NA; V gene: TRBV7-9
CDR3 DNA: TGCGCCAGCAGCTTGGCCGAGGCAGGGTGGGGTCAAGAGACCCAGTACTTC; CDR3 protein: CASSLAEAGWGQETQYF; J gene: TRBJ2-5; clone size: NA; D gene: NA; V gene: TRBV5-1
CDR3 DNA: TGCAGTGCTAGTCCCCCAGCGGGAGGGCCTGACACCGGGGAGCTGTTTTTT; CDR3 protein: CSASPPAGGPDTGELFF; J gene: TRBJ2-2; clone size: few; D gene: TRBD2; V gene: TRBV20-1